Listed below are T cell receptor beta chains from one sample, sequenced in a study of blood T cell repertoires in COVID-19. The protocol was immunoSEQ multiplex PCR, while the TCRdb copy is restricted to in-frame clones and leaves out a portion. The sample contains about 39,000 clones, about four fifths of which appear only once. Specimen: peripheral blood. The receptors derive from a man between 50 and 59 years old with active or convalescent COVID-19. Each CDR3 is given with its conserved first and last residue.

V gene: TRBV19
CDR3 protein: CASTKGLAYTDTQYF

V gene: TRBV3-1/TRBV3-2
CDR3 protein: CASSHYSGGAGTGELFF

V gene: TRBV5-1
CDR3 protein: CASSLGGTGGRSNEQFF

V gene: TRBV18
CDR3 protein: CASSPLGQGFSEAFF

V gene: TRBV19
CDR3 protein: CASRGTGGETLHF

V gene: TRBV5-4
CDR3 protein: CASSSGRGIAGPSSYNEQFF

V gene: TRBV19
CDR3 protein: CATEGELNTEAFF

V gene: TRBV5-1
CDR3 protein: CASSFSAEARQTHKYADTQYF

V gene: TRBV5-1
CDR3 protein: CASSIPGLAGVGTDTQYF

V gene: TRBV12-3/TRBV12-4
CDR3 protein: CASSLGQHYGYTF

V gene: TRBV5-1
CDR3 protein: CASSLGDRDWVNTEAFF

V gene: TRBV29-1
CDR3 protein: CSVWTGDSYGYTF

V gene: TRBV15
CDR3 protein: CATSQDSNYGYTF

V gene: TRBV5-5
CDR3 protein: CASSLAADNSPLHF

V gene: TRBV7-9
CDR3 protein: CASSLGQGAIYGYTF

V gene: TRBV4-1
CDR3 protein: CASSHTRQGRGTEAFF

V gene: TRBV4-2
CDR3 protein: CASSQEAASSYTF

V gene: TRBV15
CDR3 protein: CATSRDLGSSGNTIYF

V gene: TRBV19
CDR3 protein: CASSWTLQETQYF

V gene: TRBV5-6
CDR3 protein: CASSLVGGQVSYEQYF

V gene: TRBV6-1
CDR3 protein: CASSERQTTNEKLFF

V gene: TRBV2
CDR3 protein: CARETKNTGELFF

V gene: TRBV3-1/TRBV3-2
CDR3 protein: CASSQAGGYEQYF

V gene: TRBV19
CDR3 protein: CASRTVNTEAFF

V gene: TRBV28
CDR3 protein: CASRGQGAGYLGYTF

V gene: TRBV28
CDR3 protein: CASSFIVNEQFF

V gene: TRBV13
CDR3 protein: CASSLPGQVAYNEQFF

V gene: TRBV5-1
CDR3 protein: CASSYSTGTTEAFF

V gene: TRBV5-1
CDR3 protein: CASSRQEVSSYNSPLHF

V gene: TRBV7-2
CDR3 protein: CASSLRVRETQYF

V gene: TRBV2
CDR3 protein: CATHSHPSTDTQYF

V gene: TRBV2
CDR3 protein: CASSRRSGGDNEQFF

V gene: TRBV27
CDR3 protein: CASPTPKSLYTF

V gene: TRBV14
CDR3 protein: CASSLTGPPVDGYTF

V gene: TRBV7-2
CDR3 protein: CASSPTSGGVGYTF

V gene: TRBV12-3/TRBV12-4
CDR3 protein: CASSLLNEQFF

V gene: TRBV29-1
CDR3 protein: CSGLRGNTGELFF

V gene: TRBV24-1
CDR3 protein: CATSDLSGGNEQFF

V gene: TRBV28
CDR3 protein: CASSGGQFNYGYTF

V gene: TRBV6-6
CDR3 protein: CASSPGTSRFNEQFF

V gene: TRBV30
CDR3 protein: CAWSVIGTGGSAGNTIYF

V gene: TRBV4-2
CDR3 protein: CASSRTGDANTGELFF

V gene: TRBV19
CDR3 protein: CASIGWGQGGSYTF

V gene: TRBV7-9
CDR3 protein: CASSPDRGVYEQYF

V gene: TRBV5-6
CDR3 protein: CASSPTGVQQPQHF

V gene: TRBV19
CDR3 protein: CASRPGQGAWQPQHF

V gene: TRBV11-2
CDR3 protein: CASSQERGTEQFF

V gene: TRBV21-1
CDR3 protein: CASSTGQTSGNTIYF

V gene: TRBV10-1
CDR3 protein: CASSRRGQGANTGELFF

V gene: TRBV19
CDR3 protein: CASTQGGGKGALEQFF

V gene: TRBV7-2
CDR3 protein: CASSDSGPTDTQYF